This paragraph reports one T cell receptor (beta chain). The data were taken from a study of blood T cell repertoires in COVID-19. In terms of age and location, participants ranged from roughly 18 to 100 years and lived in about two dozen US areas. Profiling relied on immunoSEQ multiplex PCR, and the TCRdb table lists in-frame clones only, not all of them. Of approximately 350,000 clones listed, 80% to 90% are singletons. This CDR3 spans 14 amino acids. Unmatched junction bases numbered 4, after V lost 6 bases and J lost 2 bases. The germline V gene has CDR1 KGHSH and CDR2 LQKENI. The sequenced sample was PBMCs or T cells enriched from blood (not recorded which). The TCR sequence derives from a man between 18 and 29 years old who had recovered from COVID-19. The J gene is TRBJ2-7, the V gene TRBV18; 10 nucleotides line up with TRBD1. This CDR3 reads CASSPDRGPYEQYF. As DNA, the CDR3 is TGTGCCAGCTCCCCTGACAGGGGGCCCTACGAGCAGTACTTC.